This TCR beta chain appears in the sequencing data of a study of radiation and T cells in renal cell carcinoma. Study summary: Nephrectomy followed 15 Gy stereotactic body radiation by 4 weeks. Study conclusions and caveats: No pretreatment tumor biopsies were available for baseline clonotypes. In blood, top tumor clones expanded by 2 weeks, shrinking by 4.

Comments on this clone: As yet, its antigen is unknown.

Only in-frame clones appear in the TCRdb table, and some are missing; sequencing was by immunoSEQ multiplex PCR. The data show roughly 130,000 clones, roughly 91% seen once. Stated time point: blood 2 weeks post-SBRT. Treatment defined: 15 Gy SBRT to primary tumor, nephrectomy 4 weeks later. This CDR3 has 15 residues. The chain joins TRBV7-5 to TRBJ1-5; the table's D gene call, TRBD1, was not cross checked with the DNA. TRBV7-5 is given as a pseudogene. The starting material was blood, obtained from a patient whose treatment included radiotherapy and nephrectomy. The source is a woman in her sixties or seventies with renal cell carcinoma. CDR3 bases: TGTGCCAGAAGCTTAGCCAGTCTCAGCAATCAGCCCCAGCATTTT. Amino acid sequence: CARSLASLSNQPQHF.